Each of the 22 T cell receptor beta chains below was sequenced from the same sample in a study of T cells in Graves' hyperthyroidism and ophthalmopathy. Amplified TCR beta CDR3 regions came from RNA transcripts. The primer set for the first-round RT-PCR of the TCR CDR3 was HTBI. Via MiXCR, TCRdb re-called the multiplex PCR reads, giving one row per CDR3 protein. The sample yields roughly 250,000 distinct CDR3 sequences, around 22% seen once. Sequencing used blood. These receptors all stem from a man aged 25-40 years with Graves' ophthalmopathy.

This clonotype turned up a few times. The chain has TRBV12-3 or TRBV12-4 and TRBJ1-1, with D maybe TRBD1 (5 bases). V lost 5 bases, J lost 1 base, and 17 bases lay in between. CDR3 size: 16 residues. The CDR3 DNA reads TGTGCCAGCAGTCCCGGGGCGGCAAGAGGGAACACTGAAGCTTTCTTT. Its protein product is CASSPGAARGNTEAFF.

The rearrangement joins TRBV2 to TRBJ2-7; D call uncertain. V was cut by 6 bases and J by 5 bases, with 17 bases left in between. Germline V gene data show CDR1 as SNHLY and CDR2 as FYNNEI. The CDR3 covers 14 residues. The CDR3 region is CASSQGRGANEQYF. Here the CDR3 DNA reads TGTGCCAGCAGCCAAGGCCGTGGAGCGAACGAGCAGTACTTC.

This chain links TRBV12-3 or TRBV12-4 with TRBJ2-1, with D hard to call. Trimming removed 3 bases from V and 8 bases from J, with 17 bases in between. The CDR3 is 15 amino acids. CDR3 sequence: CASSFGDRSEHEQFF. CDR3 DNA sequence: TGTGCCAGCAGTTTCGGAGACCGGTCGGAACATGAGCAGTTCTTC.

This clonotype was seen many times. V is TRBV5-1 and J is TRBJ2-7; TRBD2 might be the D (5 bases). Germline CDR1 is SGHRS and CDR2 is YFSETQ. Between the trimmed V and J ends, which lost 0 bases and 3 bases, there was a span of 10 bases. CDR3 length: 14 amino acids. CDR3 region: CASSLVGSDYEQYF. CDR3 nucleotide sequence: TGCGCCAGCAGCTTGGTTGGTAGCGACTACGAGCAGTACTTC.

The chain links TRBV9 to TRBJ2-7, with 13 bases matching TRBD2. CDR1 and CDR2 from the germline V gene are SGDLS and YYNGEE. J lost 6 bases, V lost 3 bases, and 6 bases had no gene match. The CDR3 consists of 15 residues. Written as DNA, the CDR3 is TGTGCCAGCAGCGCGGGTGGACTAGCGGGAGTCGAGCAGTACTTC. This codes for CASSAGGLAGVEQYF.

The table lists this clonotype with a few counts. The V gene is TRBV9, the J gene TRBJ2-2; unclear D gene. The CDR3 is made up of 14 amino acids. Looked up from germline, CDR1 is SGDLS and CDR2 is YYNGEE. Trimming left V 4 bases short and J 5 bases short, with 12 bases between. This CDR3 reads CASSTPTGTGELFF. Here the CDR3 DNA reads TGTGCCAGCAGCACTCCGACCGGGACCGGGGAGCTGTTTTTT. Variable domain in full (rest from reference TRBV9 and TRBJ2-2): DSGVTQTPKHLITATGQRVTLRCSPRSGDLSVYWYQQSLDQGLQFLIQYYNGEERAKGNILERFSAQQFPDLHSELNLSSLELGDSALYFCASSTPTGTGELFFGEGSRLTVL.

The chain uses TRBV6-1 and TRBJ2-1; 8 positions match TRBD1. The CDR3 sequence is 15 residues long. Germline trimming cut 6 bases from V and 4 bases from J; bases unmatched to any gene: 8. Germline CDR1 is MNHNS and CDR2 is SASEGT. The CDR3 DNA reads TGTGCCAGCAGCCCAGGGGGCGCGGGTTACAATGAGCAGTTCTTC. It translates to CASSPGGAGYNEQFF.

The rearrangement links TRBV5-1 to TRBJ2-7, with 10 bases aligning to TRBD1. This CDR3 comprises 14 residues. CDR1 is SGHRS, CDR2 YFSETQ, per germline. The ends lost 4 bases at V and 4 bases at J; junction bases unmatched: 5. The CDR3, as DNA: TGCGCCAGCAGCGCGACAGGGGGCAGGTACGAGCAGTACTTC. Its protein product is CASSATGGRYEQYF.

There are a few counts of this clonotype. J is TRBJ1-1 and V is TRBV12-3 or TRBV12-4, with a possible D match to TRBD1 (6 bases). The CDR3 spans 14 residues. V was pared by 6 bases and J by 4 bases, with 15 bases between. The chain's CDR3 is CASSPTGKATEAFF. CDR3 nucleotide sequence: TGTGCCAGCAGCCCTACAGGGAAGGCCACTGAAGCTTTCTTT.

This rearrangement joins TRBV11-2 to TRBJ1-5; D remains unclear. V shed 8 bases and J shed 8 bases, with 10 bases lying between them. CDR1 is SGHAT and CDR2 is FQNNGV in the germline V gene. This CDR3 comprises 11 residues. CDR3 sequence reads: CASGPKKPQHF. The CDR3 DNA is TGTGCCAGCGGTCCCAAAAAGCCCCAGCATTTT.

This clonotype has a handful of counts. The chain employs TRBV7-9 and TRBJ2-3; 8 bases align to TRBD2. The V gene end was trimmed by 4 bases and the J gene end by 2 bases; junction bases not matched to a gene: 5. The CDR3 is 15 residues long. The V gene's germline CDR1 is SEHNR and CDR2 FQNEAQ (reference sequence). This CDR3 is CASSSLAGLTDTQYF. CDR3 nucleotides: TGTGCCAGCAGCTCTCTAGCGGGCCTCACAGATACGCAGTATTTT. The complete variable domain, with remaining parts taken from reference TRBV7-9 and TRBJ2-3, reads DTGVSQNPRHKITKRGQNVTFRCDPISEHNRLYWYRQTLGQGPEFLTYFQNEAQLEKSRLLSDRFSAERPKGSFSTLEIQRTEQGDSAMYLCASSSLAGLTDTQYFGPGTRLTVL.

This clonotype was observed at least ten times. The CDR3 DNA follows: TGTGCCAGCAGTTTATGGGGGGACGGTTACGAGCAGTACTTC. Its protein is CASSLWGDGYEQYF. V is TRBV27 and J is TRBJ2-7; D may be TRBD2 (6 bases). The CDR3 extends over 14 amino acids. Germline V gene data show CDR1 as MNHEY and CDR2 as SMNVEV (reference sequence). Trimming stripped 1 base from V and 4 bases from J, with 11 bases between.

This clonotype was recorded a few times. The chain's CDR3 is CASSSAGWNGYTF. CDR3 sequence (DNA): TGTGCCAGTAGTTCGGCAGGGTGGAATGGCTACACCTTC. V usage is TRBV19 and J usage is TRBJ1-2; possibly TRBD1 for D (5 bases). Trimming pared 5 bases from V and 6 bases from J, leaving 13 bases between. Germline assignment: CDR1 LNHDA and CDR2 SQIVND (reference sequence). This CDR3 has 13 amino acids.

This clonotype has a handful of counts. The chain recombines TRBV18 with TRBJ2-1; a possible D gene is TRBD2 (6 bases). This CDR3 comprises 14 residues. Germline V gene data show CDR1 as KGHSH and CDR2 as LQKENI. Trimming took off 3 bases at V and 7 bases at J, with 13 bases between the two ends. The CDR3 DNA reads as TGTGCCAGCTCACCCGGGACTCCAAAGAATGAGCAGTTCTTC. Translated: CASSPGTPKNEQFF.

This clonotype was detected only a few times. This chain joins TRBV6-1 and TRBJ2-2, with TRBD2 matching 7 bases. Germline CDR1 reads MNHNS; CDR2 reads SASEGT. The CDR3 length is 15 residues. The trim removed 5 bases at V and 2 bases at J, leaving 5 bases unmatched. The CDR3 is CASSTLAENTGELFF. CDR3 DNA sequence: TGTGCCAGCAGTACCCTAGCGGAAAACACCGGGGAGCTGTTTTTT.

Only a few counts were recorded for this clonotype. The chain couples TRBV20-1 to TRBJ2-3; D not certain. This CDR3 has 13 amino acids. The V end lost 1 base, the J end lost 3 bases, and 8 bases lay between the germline ends. Germline V gene lookup returns CDR1 DFQATT and CDR2 SNEGSKA (reference sequence). The CDR3 nucleotides read TGCAGTGCTAGAGTTCCCTATACAGATACGCAGTATTTT. Protein sequence: CSARVPYTDTQYF.

The CDR3 reads CASSDNRGEKLFF. CDR3 nucleotides: TGTGCCAGCAGCGACAACAGGGGCGAAAAACTGTTTTTT. The chain carries TRBV28 and TRBJ1-4, with 7 bases lining up with TRBD1. CDR3 length: 13 amino acids. CDR1 MDHEN and CDR2 SYDVKM come from the germline V gene. V trimming: 6 bases; J trimming: 8 bases; junction bases outside the gene matches: 6.

The rearrangement joins TRBV5-1 to TRBJ2-3, with 8 bases identical to TRBD2. The CDR3 is 14 residues long. Germline V gene data show CDR1 as SGHRS and CDR2 as YFSETQ. Germline trimming cut 6 bases from V and 1 base from J; bases unmatched to any gene: 4. The CDR3 DNA is TGCGCCAGCATCCCGACTAGCGGCACAGATACGCAGTATTTT. This gives the protein CASIPTSGTDTQYF.

This rearrangement joins TRBV20-1 to TRBJ2-7, with 12 bases fitting TRBD2. Losses at the gene ends were 4 bases for V and 5 bases for J; bases not matched to a gene: 6. The germline gives CDR1 DFQATT, CDR2 SNEGSKA (reference sequence). The CDR3 runs to 14 residues. The CDR3 region has the DNA TGCAGTGCTACGACTAGCGGGAGAATAAACGAGCAGTACTTC. Translation gives CSATTSGRINEQYF.

This clonotype was seen repeatedly, ten times or more. The rearrangement joins TRBV28 to TRBJ1-5; 9 positions match TRBD1. The CDR3 spans 18 residues. From germline, CDR1 is MDHEN and CDR2 SYDVKM. V gave up 5 bases and J gave up 0 bases; unmatched junction bases: 11. The CDR3 nucleotides read TGTGCCAGCAGTACCAACCTCGGACAGGGGATTAGCAATCAGCCCCAGCATTTT. Encoded protein: CASSTNLGQGISNQPQHF.

Details on this clonotype: Given the absence of the conserved phenylalanine or tryptophan at the CDR3 end, a read error is likely. This chain uses TRBV5-1 with TRBJ2-1, with a tentative D call TRBD2 (6 bases). The CDR3 spans 15 residues. Per germline, CDR1 SGHRS and CDR2 YFSETQ. V was clipped by 6 bases and J by 5 bases, with 18 bases between them. DNA for the CDR3: TGCGCCAGCACCCCGACTAGATTTATCGACAATGAGCAGTTCCTC. Translation: CASTPTRFIDNEQFL.

The chain has TRBV12-3 or TRBV12-4 and TRBJ2-1; 9 positions agree with TRBD2. The CDR3 consists of 15 residues. J lost 2 bases, V lost 5 bases, and 4 bases had no gene match. The CDR3 bases are TGTGCCAGCAGTCTTAGCGGGAGCACCTACAATGAGCAGTTCTTC. It yields the protein CASSLSGSTYNEQFF.